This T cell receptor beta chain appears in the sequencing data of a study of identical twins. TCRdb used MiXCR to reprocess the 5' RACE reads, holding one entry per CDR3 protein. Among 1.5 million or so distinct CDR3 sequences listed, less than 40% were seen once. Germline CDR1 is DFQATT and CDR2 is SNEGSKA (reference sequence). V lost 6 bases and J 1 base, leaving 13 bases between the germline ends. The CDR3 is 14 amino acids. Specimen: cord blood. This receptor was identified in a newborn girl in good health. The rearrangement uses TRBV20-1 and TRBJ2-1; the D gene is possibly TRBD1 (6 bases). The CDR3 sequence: CSADTDRSYNEQFF. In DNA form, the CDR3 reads TGCAGTGCGGACACAGACAGGTCCTACAATGAGCAGTTCTTC.